Presented here are 28 T cell receptor beta chains from one specimen sequenced in a study of blood T cells in healthy people across ages. PCR was performed a second time for roughly 7 to 11 cycles using a sample-barcoded 5' primer and a J-beta primer mix. TCRdb redid the calling of the 5' RACE reads with MiXCR, one entry per CDR3 protein. The sample comprises roughly 800,000 distinct CDR3 sequences, roughly 64% of which are singletons, and over 20% rests with the top ten. The sample was blood. Receptor source: a man aged 25 to 40 in good health.

The rearrangement uses TRBV20-1 and TRBJ2-1; no firm D call. Trimming pared 6 bases from V and 10 bases from J, leaving 16 bases between. The CDR3 is made up of 12 amino acids. Germline V gene data show CDR1 as DFQATT and CDR2 as SNEGSKA (reference sequence). The CDR3 is CSAPYPKDEQFF. For the CDR3, the DNA is TGCAGTGCCCCGTACCCAAAGGACGAGCAGTTCTTC.

The rearrangement links TRBV20-1 to TRBJ2-7; D call uncertain. The end of the DNA aligns better with TRBJ2-5, so the J call may be wrong. Germline loops: CDR1 DFQATT, CDR2 SNEGSKA (reference sequence). CDR3 size: 11 residues. In DNA form, the CDR3 reads TGCAGTGGTCAGCGTCAAGAGACCCAGTACTTC. This codes for CSGQRQETQYF.

Points on this clonotype: A much larger clone sits a single nucleotide away, making a read error possible. Lacking the conserved final phenylalanine or tryptophan, this CDR3 likely reflects a read error. This chain joins TRBV12-3 or TRBV12-4 and TRBJ2-3; TRBD2 matches 7 bases. The CDR3 totals 14 residues. CDR3 DNA sequence: TGTGCCAGCAGTTTCGGGGGGACCGCAGATGCGCAGTATTCT. Protein sequence: CASSFGGTADAQYS.

V and J are TRBV4-3 and TRBJ1-2, with TRBD1 matching 8 bases. Germline CDR1 and CDR2: LGHNA and YSLEER. The CDR3 spans 15 residues. V shed 0 bases and J 8 bases; nucleotides not matched to a gene: 8. The CDR3 protein is CASSQDQDRVWGYTF. Written as DNA, the CDR3 is TGCGCCAGCAGCCAAGACCAGGACAGGGTTTGGGGCTACACCTTC.

This clonotype occurred a few times. The chain uses TRBV20-1 and TRBJ2-3; 7 positions match TRBD2. The CDR3 has 17 residues. Germline loops: CDR1 DFQATT, CDR2 SNEGSKA (reference sequence). The ends lost 5 bases at V and 0 bases at J; junction bases unmatched: 14. CDR3 loop: CSARPVGTILSTDTQYF. The CDR3 nucleotides read TGCAGTGCTCGTCCGGTGGGGACTATATTAAGCACAGATACGCAGTATTTT.

V gene TRBV7-2 combines with J gene TRBJ2-1; 7 bases align to TRBD1. CDR1 is SGHTA and CDR2 is FQGNSA in the germline V gene. There are 16 residues in the CDR3. V gave up 5 bases and J gave up 2 bases; unmatched junction bases: 9. The CDR3 reads CASSPSRDRAYNEQFF. CDR3 coding DNA: TGTGCCAGCAGCCCTAGCCGGGACAGAGCCTACAATGAGCAGTTCTTC.

CDR3 coding DNA: TGTGCCAGCAGCTTAGCGCTGCGGGAGGGGGTCACCGGGGAGCTGTTTTTT. It yields the protein CASSLALREGVTGELFF. V is TRBV7-9 and J is TRBJ2-2; TRBD2 aligns across 9 bases. This CDR3 region has 17 residues. Germline V lookup: CDR1 SEHNR, CDR2 FQNEAQ (reference sequence). V shed 0 bases, J shed 4 bases, and the junction held 6 bases outside the gene matches.

The chain employs TRBV11-2 and TRBJ2-1, with D perhaps matching TRBD2 (5 bases). V gave up 0 bases and J gave up 7 bases, with 13 bases separating them. The CDR3 totals 15 residues. The V gene's germline CDR1 is SGHAT and CDR2 FQNNGV. The CDR3 DNA is TGTGCCAGCAGCTTAGACAGGCCGCCGGGGAATGAGCAGTTCTTC. It is translated as CASSLDRPPGNEQFF. The full variable domain, completed using reference TRBV11-2 and TRBJ2-1, is EAGVAQSPRYKIIEKRQSVAFWCNPISGHATLYWYQQILGQGPKLLIQFQNNGVVDDSQLPKDRFSAERLKGVDSTLKIQPAKLEDSAVYLCASSLDRPPGNEQFFGPGTRLTVL.

This chain links TRBV12-3 or TRBV12-4 with TRBJ2-3; 14 nucleotides match TRBD2. Trimming removed 6 bases from V and 8 bases from J; junction bases left unmatched: 10. The CDR3 is 16 residues long. The CDR3 is CASSYGLAGGWSTQYF. The CDR3 nucleotides are TGTGCCAGCAGCTATGGACTAGCGGGAGGTTGGAGTACGCAGTATTTT.

Ten or more counts support this clonotype. This sequence joins TRBV20-1 and TRBJ1-2; unclear D gene. The CDR3 has 15 amino acids. V dropped 0 bases and J dropped 2 bases, with 13 bases sitting between them. Germline CDR1 DFQATT, CDR2 SNEGSKA (reference sequence). The CDR3 DNA follows: TGCAGTGCTAGAGATGTCTCCTACGGGAACTATGGCTACACCTTC. Amino acids: CSARDVSYGNYGYTF.

This chain uses TRBV20-1 with TRBJ1-2; D ambiguous. Trimming left V 0 bases short and J 8 bases short, with 16 bases between. There are 14 residues in the CDR3. Germline V lookup: CDR1 DFQATT, CDR2 SNEGSKA (reference sequence). For the CDR3, the DNA is TGCAGTGCTAGAGATCCGGGAGGGATGTTGGGCTACACCTTC. It is translated as CSARDPGGMLGYTF.

The chain uses TRBV5-1 and TRBJ2-1; TRBD1 aligns across 7 bases. Germline V gene lookup returns CDR1 SGHRS and CDR2 YFSETQ. The CDR3 is 15 amino acids. Trimming removed 0 bases from V and 7 bases from J; junction bases left unmatched: 7. The CDR3 DNA sequence: TGCGCCAGCAGCTTGGGGACAGGAGAAATGAATGAGCAGTTCTTC. Amino acids: CASSLGTGEMNEQFF. Variable domain in full (rest from reference TRBV5-1 and TRBJ2-1): KAGVTQTPRYLIKTRGQQVTLSCSPISGHRSVSWYQQTPGQGLQFLFEYFSETQRNKGNFPGRFSGRQFSNSRSEMNVSTLELGDSALYLCASSLGTGEMNEQFFGPGTRLTVL.

The chain joins TRBV25-1 to TRBJ2-5; TRBD1 might be the D (5 bases). V lost 0 bases and J lost 0, with 8 bases in between. Germline CDR1 reads MGHDK; CDR2 reads SYGVNS. This CDR3 has 15 amino acids. CDR3 protein: CASSEYTGHQETQYF. The CDR3, as DNA: TGTGCCAGCAGTGAATATACAGGCCACCAAGAGACCCAGTACTTC.

This chain links TRBV20-1 with TRBJ2-3; 7 bases are a match to TRBD2. V shed 3 bases, J shed 2 bases, and the junction held 2 bases outside the gene matches. Germline-derived CDR1 and CDR2 are DFQATT and SNEGSKA (reference sequence). This CDR3 has 13 amino acids. As DNA, the CDR3 is TGCAGTGCTAGCGGGGACTACACAGATACGCAGTATTTT. Protein sequence: CSASGDYTDTQYF.

V and J are TRBV20-1 and TRBJ1-1; 7 bases map to TRBD1. The V gene's germline CDR1 is DFQATT and CDR2 SNEGSKA (reference sequence). V lost 1 base and J lost 8; bases outside the gene matches: 4. This CDR3 spans 12 amino acids. CDR3 region: CSARGGDREAFF. As DNA, the CDR3 is TGCAGTGCTAGAGGGGGGGACAGAGAAGCTTTCTTT.

This clonotype was found a few times. This chain connects TRBV7-9 to TRBJ1-5; D perhaps matches TRBD1 (5 bases). Per germline, CDR1 SEHNR and CDR2 FQNEAQ (reference sequence). CDR3 size: 18 residues. Trimming took off 5 bases at V and 0 bases at J, with 20 bases between the two ends. CDR3 coding DNA: TGTGCCAGCAGCCCCGGGACCGGATCCCCTTATAGCAATCAGCCCCAGCATTTT. Protein: CASSPGTGSPYSNQPQHF.

The chain joins TRBV29-1 to TRBJ2-7; D call uncertain. There are 12 residues in the CDR3. The germline gives CDR1 SQVTM, CDR2 ANQGSEA. V was cut by 6 bases and J by 2 bases, with 11 bases left in between. The chain's CDR3 is CSVSYSTYEQYF. In DNA, the CDR3 is TGCAGCGTATCATACAGTACCTACGAGCAGTACTTC.

This clonotype was seen only a few times. The V and J genes are TRBV6-2 or TRBV6-3 and TRBJ2-1, with D perhaps TRBD1 (6 bases). The CDR3 is 14 residues long. The V gene lost 3 bases and the J gene lost 7 bases, with 13 bases spanning the gap. Germline V gene sequence: CDR1 MNHEY, CDR2 SVGEGT. The CDR3 coding sequence is TGTGCCAGCAGTTATGGGACAAAGGGGAATGAGCAGTTCTTC. Translation gives CASSYGTKGNEQFF.

This chain uses TRBV7-2 with TRBJ1-4, with 9 bases identical to TRBD1. V trimming: 3 bases; J trimming: 4 bases; junction bases outside the gene matches: 3. Per the germline V gene, CDR1 is SGHTA and CDR2 is FQGNSA. The CDR3 is 15 amino acids. For the CDR3, the DNA is TGTGCCAGCAGCTTCGGACAGGGGAATAATGAAAAACTGTTTTTT. Translated: CASSFGQGNNEKLFF.

This clonotype was recorded at least ten times. The chain uses TRBV11-2 and TRBJ2-7; D may be TRBD2 (6 bases). The CDR3 is 14 residues long. V shed 1 base and J shed 3 bases, with 10 bases lying between them. The germline CDR1 and CDR2 sequences are SGHAT and FQNNGV. CDR3 sequence reads: CASSLVGSGYEQYF. In DNA, the CDR3 is TGTGCCAGCAGCTTAGTTGGTAGCGGCTACGAGCAGTACTTC.

This clonotype was picked up a small number of times. The V call is TRBV27, the J call TRBJ1-2; D is perhaps TRBD1 (5 bases). The CDR3 runs to 13 residues. Per the germline V gene, CDR1 is MNHEY and CDR2 is SMNVEV (reference sequence). With 3 bases removed from V and 4 bases from J, the gap between germline ends came to 9 bases. The CDR3 sequence: CASSLGGTYGYTF. DNA for the CDR3: TGTGCCAGCAGTTTGGGGGGGACCTATGGCTACACCTTC.

Remarks on this clonotype: A read error may produce the germline difference seen at one junction end. The V call is TRBV2, the J call TRBJ2-5; 10 bases align to TRBD2. From germline, CDR1 is SNHLY and CDR2 FYNNEI. This CDR3 is 16 amino acids long. The CDR3 loop is CASSGGLASVTEAQYF. The CDR3 DNA follows: TGTGCCAGCAGTGGGGGACTAGCGTCCGTCACAGAGGCCCAGTACTTC.

This clonotype was counted once. The V and J genes are TRBV9 and TRBJ2-4; perhaps TRBD2 as D (6 bases). The J call may be in error: the DNA end matches TRBJ2-5 better. There are 14 residues in the CDR3. Germline V gene lookup returns CDR1 SGDLS and CDR2 YYNGEE. In DNA, the CDR3 is TGTGCCAGCAGCGGGGGGAGGACCCAAGAGACCCAGTACTTC. Protein product: CASSGGRTQETQYF.

In its sample, this clonotype was seen once. One base away lies a much larger clone, so this may be a sequencing read error. The V call is TRBV29-1, the J call TRBJ2-5, with 9 bases fitting TRBD1. Near its end, the DNA agrees better with TRBJ2-7, so the J call may be wrong. CDR3 size: 15 residues. CDR1 SQVTM and CDR2 ANQGSEA come from the germline V gene. In DNA, the CDR3 is TGCAGCGTTCGAGAAAAGGGACAGGGTCCCGACGAGCAGTACTTC. This encodes CSVREKGQGPDEQYF.

This chain uses TRBV10-3 with TRBJ2-1; tentatively, D is TRBD2 (6 bases). CDR1 and CDR2 from the germline V gene are ENHRY and SYGVKD. The CDR3 loop spans 13 amino acids. V was clipped by 7 bases and J by 7 bases, with 14 bases between them. For the CDR3, the DNA is TGTGCCATCAAGGAGGGCCCCGTAAATGAGCAGTTCTTC. Translated, it gives CAIKEGPVNEQFF.

The J gene is TRBJ2-5, the V gene TRBV5-1; either TRBD1 or TRBD2 may fit D (5 bases each). The ends were cut back, 0 bases at V and 5 bases at J, with 17 bases in the middle. The germline gives CDR1 SGHRS, CDR2 YFSETQ. CDR3 length: 16 amino acids. Here the CDR3 DNA reads TGCGCCAGCAGCTTGGGGCCACCAGGGTCGGGGGAGACCCAGTACTTC. It is translated as CASSLGPPGSGETQYF.

The rearrangement uses TRBV5-6 and TRBJ1-1; D is undetermined. CDR1 and CDR2 from the germline V gene are SGHDT and YYEEEE. CDR3 length equals 14 residues. Trimming took 4 bases from V and 1 from J, leaving 11 bases between them. The CDR3 loop is CASSPAPGNTEAFF. In DNA form, the CDR3 reads TGTGCCAGCAGCCCGGCTCCTGGGAACACTGAAGCTTTCTTT.

V is TRBV20-1 and J is TRBJ2-5; D call uncertain. The V end was cut by 5 bases, the J end by 5 bases, with 6 bases between. The germline V gene has CDR1 DFQATT and CDR2 SNEGSKA (reference sequence). This CDR3 is 10 amino acids long. The CDR3 is CSARTETQYF. CDR3 sequence (DNA): TGCAGTGCTCGGACGGAGACCCAGTACTTC.